This T cell receptor (beta chain) was captured in a study of CD8+ T cells in alopecia areata (dated by TCRdb to the late 2010s). About the study as a whole: Skin from C3H/HeJ donors aged about 6-12 months with spontaneous alopecia was grafted onto female C3H/HeJ recipients aged about 7-10 weeks. Human TCRbeta sequencing covered scalp tissue and sorted CD4+ and CD8+ peripheral blood T cells from patchy and totalis/universalis alopecia areata patients and healthy controls. Scalp clonality was compared among normal scalp (n=4), patchy alopecia areata scalp (n=8), and alopecia totalis/universalis scalp (n=8). To study T cell clonal expansion in alopecia areata, the researchers applied high-throughput TCRbeta sequencing to both the C3H/HeJ mouse model and human patients. RNA was extracted with the PAXgene miRNA kit for fixed scalp, the miRNeasy kit for PBMCs, and the RNeasy kit for mouse skin. immunoSEQ multiplex PCR using 35 Vbeta forward primers and 13 Jbeta reverse primers was used to amplify TCRbeta CDR3 regions.

The library was made by the immunoSEQ multiplex PCR assay. RNA was extracted from all samples and reverse transcribed into cDNA as template for TCR sequencing. SuperScript III was used for first-strand cDNA synthesis, primed with a 2:1 mix of oligo-dT and random hexamers. Amplification bias was assessed with a synthetic immune receptor repertoire, and residual bias was removed computationally. Sequencing of the libraries was done on Illumina HiSeq with 60 bp reads that cover the CDR3, reading from J toward V. On the authors' methods: Raw reads were preprocessed to remove errors, and CDR3 was defined according to IMGT conventions as the region from the conserved cysteine to phenylalanine. To get clonality, Shannon entropy was normalized by log2 of the number of productive unique TCRs and the result was subtracted from 1. CD4 or CD8 identity of scalp clones was inferred by cross-referencing scalp TCRbeta sequences with sorted blood CD4 and CD8 repertoires. TCRdb retrieved this table from immuneACCESS and kept in-frame rearrangements only. Not all clones are present; in checked studies, unresolved V genes account for under half, and no reason is known for the remainder. Clonal size and the V and J genes are those of that table, whereas D and trimming came from the DNA. In this sample the table shows 1,700 or so clones, and no singletons are among them. The top ten clonotypes cover around 56% of the sample.

General conclusions and limits of the study: Resident alphabeta T cells in normal human skin are also sequenced, complicating scalp TCR repertoire analysis, unlike mouse skin dominated by gammadelta T cells. Lesional scalp, especially in alopecia totalis/universalis, showed higher clonality and more expanded CD8+ clones than normal scalp, suggesting antigenic drive. Shared TCR sequences between patients were less evident than in mice, which may be partly attributable to HLA diversity in the patient population.

This clone is considered hyperexpanded (1% or more). No cognate antigen has been identified for it. The receptor originates from a mouse, and its gene names and germline sequences are accordingly murine. The missing CDR3 end, 4 residues past where the read stops, is filled in from the germline J gene. The CDR3 sequence holds 15 residues, the cysteine and phenylalanine included. The DNA covers only part of the CDR3, 33 bases in frame from base 1. The CDR1 and CDR2 encoded by the germline V gene (reference sequence) are FNHDT and SITEND. V has 3 bases trimmed and J has 3 bases trimmed; junction bases matching no gene number 4.

The sequencing sample was made of lesional skin. The source is a C3H/HeJ mouse with alopecia areata. Mice of this line possess the MHC haplotype H2-k. The chain was built from TRBV19 and TRBJ2-2, and TRBD1 aligns with 8 junction nucleotides. Here the CDR3 is given as CASSTRGLDTGQLYF. CDR3 DNA, as far as it was read: TGTGCCAGCAGTACCAGGGGGCTAGACACCGGG.